This T cell receptor (beta chain) was recorded in a study of OX40 agonist ivuxolimab in advanced cancers. Study background: Intravenous ivuxolimab at 0.01 to 10 mg/kg was given to patients every 2 weeks. Study observations and caveats: Relative to CD4+ cells, CD8+ T cells on average had more expanded clones.

The CDR3 is made up of 16 amino acids. The germline CDR1 and CDR2 sequences are MNHEY and SMNVEV (reference sequence). V lost 6 bases and J lost 0, with 15 bases in between. Sequencing was performed with immunoSEQ multiplex PCR; in TCRdb, only in-frame clones are kept and a portion is missing. Here the sample spans fewer than 95,000 clones, approximately 79% being singletons. On this clone: Its antigen remains unidentified.

The V gene is TRBV27, the J gene TRBJ1-3; D is possibly TRBD1 (5 bases). The TCR was taken from an adult with an advanced solid tumor such as melanoma, head and neck, liver or kidney cancer. This sample comprised CD4+ or CD8+ T cells sorted from blood, obtained in a trial of the OX40 agonist ivuxolimab. The CDR3 DNA reads TGTGCCAGCAGAAAGACAGCCACCTACTCTGGAAACACCATATATTTT. It specifies CASRKTATYSGNTIYF.